Listed below are T cell receptor beta chains from one sample, sequenced in a study of vaccination effects on CD4 cells after COVID-19. Clones were read by immunoSEQ multiplex PCR, and TCRdb kept only the in-frame ones, dropping some. This sample carries about 20,000 clones, approximately 70% of them seen once, and the ten largest clones take 7.5% to 9.5%. These receptors' targets are unknown. Here the sequenced sample was CD4+ T cells from PBMCs cultured with HCoV-NL63 spike peptides, taken before COVID-19 vaccination. The receptors here all came from a human donor who received a COVID-19 vaccine. The CDR3 runs from the conserved cysteine through the conserved F or W. The D gene is left open where the match is weak. Some rows mark clone size as missing; the rest say once, few, many or name a class of expanded clone.

V,size,D,J,DNA,CDR3
TRBV7-8,-,TRBD2,TRBJ2-1,TGTGCCAGCAGCTTAGTGGGACTAGATCTCGCCGGTAACAATGAGCAGTTCTTC,CASSLVGLDLAGNNEQFF
TRBV5-1,-,-,TRBJ1-1,TGCGCCAGCAGCTCCACGGATAACACTGAAGCTTTCTTT,CASSSTDNTEAFF
TRBV10-2,-,-,TRBJ2-7,TGCGCCAGCAGTGAGTCGCAGGCGTGGGACGAGCAGTACTTC,CASSESQAWDEQYF
TRBV6-5,once,TRBD1,TRBJ2-7,TGTGCCAGCAGTAGACAGGGGGGCTCCTACGAGCAGTACTTC,CASSRQGGSYEQYF
TRBV5-5,-,-,TRBJ1-3,TGTGCCAGCAGCTTGGGACGTTCAACCTCTGGAAACACCATATATTTT,CASSLGRSTSGNTIYF
TRBV7-9,few,-,TRBJ2-1,TGTGCCAGCAGCTTCGATGAGGGTGAGCAGTTCTTC,CASSFDEGEQFF
TRBV5-1,-,TRBD1,TRBJ1-4,TGCGCCAGCAGCTTGGCCGGCTCGCCAGGGGGCAGGGAAAAACTGTTTTTT,CASSLAGSPGGREKLFF
TRBV29-1,-,TRBD1,TRBJ1-1,TGCAGCGTTGACCAGGGGGCAGTGAACACTGAAGCTTTCTTT,CSVDQGAVNTEAFF
TRBV3-1/TRBV3-2,-,TRBD2,TRBJ2-7,TGTGCCAGCAGCCCCAAAATAAGCGGGAGGGACCTCCCCTACGAGCAGTACTTC,CASSPKISGRDLPYEQYF
TRBV27,-,TRBD1,TRBJ2-7,TGTGCCAGCAGTTCCGGGGACAGCTTAACCTACGAGCAGTACTTC,CASSSGDSLTYEQYF
TRBV11-3,-,TRBD2,TRBJ2-1,TGTGCCAGCAGCTTAGCGGGCACTAGCGGGGGAACTGAGCAGTTCTTC,CASSLAGTSGGTEQFF
TRBV7-6,-,-,TRBJ2-7,TGTGCCAGCAGCCGGTCTCGCGAGCAGTACTTC,CASSRSREQYF
TRBV13,-,TRBD1,TRBJ2-1,TGTGCCAGCACCAGGACAGGGGCCCTCAGAGAGCAGTTCTTC,CASTRTGALREQFF
TRBV18,-,TRBD2,TRBJ2-3,TGTGCCAGCTCACCACCTTGGGCGGGAGCCTCAGATACGCAGTATTTT,CASSPPWAGASDTQYF
TRBV11-2,-,-,TRBJ2-7,TGTGCCGACGGTGGACCGGGGGACGAGCAGTACTTC,CADGGPGDEQYF
TRBV10-1,-,TRBD1,TRBJ2-5,TGCGCCAGCAGTGAAGGGGGCCCAGAGACCCAGTACTTC,CASSEGGPETQYF
TRBV15,-,TRBD1,TRBJ2-3,TGTGCCACCAGCAGAGATCGTACAGGGGAAGATACGCAGTATTTT,CATSRDRTGEDTQYF
TRBV10-1,-,TRBD2,TRBJ2-3,TGCGCCAGCAGTGGACTAGCGGGGGCTTCTAGCACAGATACGCAGTATTTT,CASSGLAGASSTDTQYF
TRBV29-1,few,-,TRBJ2-3,TGCAGCGCTGACGGAGGGGGTTTCACAGATACGCAGTATTTT,CSADGGGFTDTQYF
TRBV6-4,-,-,TRBJ2-2,TGTGCCAGCAGTGAACGAGACACCGGGGAGCTGTTTTTT,CASSERDTGELFF
TRBV2,few,TRBD1,TRBJ2-7,TGTGCCAGCAGCCTTCCCCGTGCCGGGACAGGGGGCTACGAGCAGTACTTC,CASSLPRAGTGGYEQYF
TRBV11-3,-,TRBD1,TRBJ2-1,TGTGCCAGCAGCTTAGATCAAGGGGGCTCTAGCTCCTACAATGAGCAGTTCTTC,CASSLDQGGSSSYNEQFF
TRBV12-3/TRBV12-4,few,-,TRBJ2-5,TGTGCCAGCAGTTTAGCCCAAGAGACCCAGTACTTC,CASSLAQETQYF
TRBV7-8,medium-sized,-,TRBJ1-1,TGTGCCAGCAGCCAACGGACAGAGAACACTGAAGCTTTCTTT,CASSQRTENTEAFF
TRBV4-1,-,-,TRBJ1-5,TGCGCCAGCAGCCAAGGAAGTTGGGGGCGGAGAACCAATCAGCCCCAGCATTTT,CASSQGSWGRRTNQPQHF
TRBV10-1,-,-,TRBJ1-6,TGCGCCAGCAGTGAGGCAGAGATGCGTTCACCCCTCCACTTT,CASSEAEMRSPLHF
TRBV7-9,-,-,TRBJ2-5,TGTGCCAGCAGCTTTTTTGTGGGGGAGACCCAGTACTTC,CASSFFVGETQYF
TRBV5-1,-,TRBD2,TRBJ2-5,TGCGCCAGCAGCTCGGGACCTGGACTAGCTCAAGAGACCCAGTACTTC,CASSSGPGLAQETQYF
TRBV10-2,-,-,TRBJ1-6,TGCGCCAGCAGTAACAGCTTTTCTAATTCACCCCTCCACTTT,CASSNSFSNSPLHF
TRBV27,-,-,TRBJ1-1,TGTGCCAGCAGTTTCCAGCAGACGAACACTGAAGCTTTCTTT,CASSFQQTNTEAFF
TRBV30,-,TRBD1,TRBJ1-5,TGTGCCTGGACCCCAGGGGGCGGTCAGCCCCAGCATTTT,CAWTPGGGQPQHF
TRBV11-3,few,-,TRBJ2-2,TGTGCCAGCAGCTTAAGGTCCTCCAGGGGGGACACCGGGGAGCTGTTTTTT,CASSLRSSRGDTGELFF
TRBV3-1/TRBV3-2,few,-,TRBJ1-1,TGTGCCAGCAGCCAAGACCAGGGTACGCGGACTGAAGCTTTCTTT,CASSQDQGTRTEAFF
TRBV27,-,-,TRBJ2-1,TGTGCCAGCAGTTTATCGGTGTTCAGGGTTAATGAGCAGTTCTTC,CASSLSVFRVNEQFF